A single sample is the source of the 15 T cell receptor beta chains below, sequenced in a study of post-analysis software for immune sequencing data. Findings and caveats of the study: Relative to controls, patients had roughly five TRBV segments at higher frequency, with TRBV5-6, TRBV5-1 and TRBV20-1 among these.

No cognate antigen is known for these TCRs. Libraries were made from TCR beta cDNA, and they carried unique molecular identifiers. TCRdb used MiXCR to reprocess the PCR reads, holding one entry per CDR3 protein. The data show roughly 540,000 distinct CDR3 sequences, around a third seen once. Sequencing used blood. These receptors came from a girl aged 2-17 years with multiple sclerosis.

V and J are TRBV27 and TRBJ1-2, with D possibly matching TRBD1 (5 bases). Germline V CDR1 and CDR2: MNHEY, SMNVEV (reference sequence). CDR3 length: 15 residues. Trimming took off 0 bases at V and 5 bases at J, with 13 bases between the two ends. The CDR3 sequence: CASSLSQGYAYGYTF. CDR3 in DNA: TGTGCCAGCAGTTTATCCCAGGGTTATGCTTATGGCTACACCTTC.

The sample holds a few counts of this clonotype. The chain recombines TRBV10-1 with TRBJ1-2; D gene unclear. The CDR3 covers 14 residues. Germline V lookup: CDR1 WNHNN, CDR2 SYGVQD (reference sequence). Trimming removed 8 bases at V and 3 bases at J, with 16 bases between. CDR3 region: CASWRLPAYYGYTF. The CDR3 DNA reads TGCGCCAGCTGGAGGTTGCCAGCCTACTATGGCTACACCTTC.

The chain combines TRBV7-9 with TRBJ1-2, with D possibly being TRBD1 (5 bases). In germline, CDR1 is SEHNR, CDR2 FQNEAQ (reference sequence). The CDR3 spans 14 residues. Trimming shortened V by 4 bases and J by 6 bases, and 15 bases separated the two germline ends. The CDR3 nucleotides are TGTGCCAGCAGCTCATGGGGACCGAGCCATGGCTACACCTTC. It codes for CASSSWGPSHGYTF.

The J gene is TRBJ1-2, the V gene TRBV10-3, with TRBD1 matching over 8 bases. V was pared by 7 bases and J by 3 bases, with 7 bases of the junction left unmatched. Per the germline V gene, CDR1 is ENHRY and CDR2 is SYGVKD. The length of the CDR3 is 14 residues. The CDR3 DNA reads as TGTGCCATCAATGGACAGGGTACTGACTATGGCTACACCTTC. This encodes CAINGQGTDYGYTF.

This chain uses TRBV5-1 with TRBJ2-4; 9 bases match TRBD1. The CDR3 is 16 amino acids. CDR1 is SGHRS and CDR2 is YFSETQ in the germline V gene. V dropped 1 base and J dropped 3; count of bases not matched to a gene: 5. Here the CDR3 reads CASSLTGGYGKNIQYF. CDR3 DNA: TGCGCCAGCAGCTTGACAGGGGGCTATGGCAAAAACATTCAGTACTTC.

The gene calls are TRBV5-4 and TRBJ2-7; D remains unclear. Trimming cost V 8 bases and J 4 bases, with 16 bases left between them. Germline V lookup: CDR1 SGHNT, CDR2 YYREEE (reference sequence). This CDR3 has 13 amino acids. CDR3 loop: CARGNPSAYEQYF. In DNA form, the CDR3 reads TGTGCCAGAGGGAACCCCTCTGCGTACGAGCAGTACTTC.

This chain connects TRBV12-3 or TRBV12-4 to TRBJ1-1, with D hard to call. This CDR3 is built from 14 residues. Trimming removed 7 bases from V and 4 bases from J, with 16 bases in between. CDR3 amino acids: CASNVGEVSTEAFF. CDR3 sequence (DNA): TGTGCCAGCAACGTCGGAGAGGTGTCCACTGAAGCTTTCTTT.

CDR3 amino acids: CASSSPGALEQYF. CDR3 in DNA: TGTGCCAGCAGCTCCCCGGGGGCGCTCGAGCAGTACTTC. This chain uses TRBV7-6 with TRBJ2-7; either TRBD1 or TRBD2 may supply D (6 bases each). The ends were cut back, 4 bases at V and 6 bases at J, with 13 bases in the middle. The CDR3 has 13 amino acids. Germline-derived CDR1 and CDR2 are SGHVS and FNYEAQ. Using reference TRBV7-6 and TRBJ2-7 for the parts outside the CDR3, the full variable domain is GAGVSQSPRYKVTKRGQDVALRCDPISGHVSLYWYRQALGQGPEFLTYFNYEAQQDKSGLPNDRFSAERPEGSISTLTIQRTEQRDSAMYRCASSSPGALEQYFGPGTRLTVT.

Worth noting for this clonotype: At one end, the junction sequence differs from germline, possibly due to a read error. The rearrangement links TRBV15 to TRBJ1-1; weak D call: TRBD1 (6 bases). Germline V gives CDR1 LNHNV, CDR2 YYDKDF (reference sequence). The CDR3 has 14 residues. CDR3 DNA sequence: TGTGCCACCAGCAGGGGGGGGCAGAACACTGGAGCTTTCTTT. Amino acids: CATSRGGQNTGAFF. The full variable domain, rest sourced from reference TRBV15 and TRBJ1-1, is DAMVIQNPRYQVTQFGKPVTLSCSQTLNHNVMYWYQQKSSQAPKLLFHYYDKDFNNEADTPDNFQSRRPNTSFCFLDIRSPGLGDTAMYLCATSRGGQNTGAFFGQGTRLTVV.

The chain joins TRBV4-2 to TRBJ2-3, with 8 bases matching TRBD2. CDR1 is LGHNA and CDR2 is YNFKEQ in the germline V gene. After removal of 3 bases from V and 7 bases from J, the junction contained 6 bases not matched to a gene. The CDR3 totals 14 residues. CDR3 in amino acids: CASSHDERGNTQYF. In nucleotides, the CDR3 is TGTGCCAGCAGCCATGACGAGCGGGGGAATACGCAGTATTTT.

There are a few counts of this clonotype. This sequence joins TRBV12-3 or TRBV12-4 and TRBJ2-7; 8 nucleotides match TRBD2. The CDR3 loop spans 15 amino acids. V trimming: 3 bases; J trimming: 6 bases; junction bases outside the gene matches: 10. CDR3 nucleotides: TGTGCCAGCAGTTTTGCCGGGACTAGTGTTGGCGAGCAGTACTTC. Amino acids: CASSFAGTSVGEQYF.

This clonotype was picked up a small number of times. The CDR3, as DNA: TGCGCCAGCAGCTTGGCACCCGGGACGGGAGAGACCCAGTACTTC. It is translated as CASSLAPGTGETQYF. The J gene is TRBJ2-5, the V gene TRBV5-1; D may correspond to TRBD1 or TRBD2 (5 bases each). The germline V gene has CDR1 SGHRS and CDR2 YFSETQ. Between the trimmed V and J ends, which lost 0 bases and 4 bases, there was a span of 13 bases. The CDR3 is made up of 15 amino acids. The full variable domain, in which reference TRBV5-1 and TRBJ2-5 provide the parts outside the CDR3, is KAGVTQTPRYLIKTRGQQVTLSCSPISGHRSVSWYQQTPGQGLQFLFEYFSETQRNKGNFPGRFSGRQFSNSRSEMNVSTLELGDSALYLCASSLAPGTGETQYFGPGTRLLVL.

This clonotype was recorded at least ten times. The V gene is TRBV4-1, the J gene TRBJ2-7; TRBD1 matches at 9 bases. CDR3 length: 14 residues. V gave up 4 bases and J gave up 3 bases; unmatched junction bases: 4. Germline CDR1 is MGHRA and CDR2 is YSYEKL. CDR3 residues: CASSPPGQGYEQYF. For the CDR3, the DNA is TGCGCCAGCAGCCCACCGGGACAGGGCTACGAGCAGTACTTC.

The rearrangement links TRBV3-1 to TRBJ2-1; 12 bases agree with TRBD2. This CDR3 has 16 amino acids. Germline V gene sequence: CDR1 LGHDT, CDR2 YNNKEL (reference sequence). Germline trimming cut 0 bases from V and 10 bases from J; bases unmatched to any gene: 7. The CDR3 nucleotides are TGTGCCAGCAGCCAAGAGGCTCTAGCGGGGGGGCTGGAGCAGTTCTTC. The encoded protein is CASSQEALAGGLEQFF.

The chain couples TRBV5-1 to TRBJ2-6; D may be TRBD1 (6 bases). The CDR3 has 19 amino acids. The germline V gene has CDR1 SGHRS and CDR2 YFSETQ. V was trimmed by 4 bases and J by 0 bases, leaving 20 bases between them. CDR3 sequence (DNA): TGCGCCAGCAGCCCGGGGTGGGACACTTCCCCCTCTGGGGCCAACGTCCTGACTTTC. Encoded protein: CASSPGWDTSPSGANVLTF.